Below, 2 T cell receptor beta chains from the same sample are listed, as sequenced in a study of T cell repertoires in cytomegalovirus infection. MiXCR, applied by TCRdb to the reads, yields one record per CDR3 protein. Of 250,000 or so distinct CDR3 sequences in the sample, about 15% were seen once. Sequenced sample: CD8+ T cells from PBMCs. These TCRs come from a human donor in good health (CMV status not recorded). Some clones in this sample may be carry-over from other donors' samples.

The V and J genes are TRBV20-1 and TRBJ1-5; TRBD1 might be the D (5 bases). The CDR3 has 16 amino acids. Germline CDR1 and CDR2: DFQATT and SNEGSKA (reference sequence). Trimming removed 0 bases at V and 2 bases at J, with 14 bases between. CDR3 loop: CSARDRGKGRNQPQHF. CDR3 nucleotide sequence: TGCAGTGCTAGAGATCGGGGGAAGGGGCGCAATCAGCCCCAGCATTTT.

The chain joins TRBV9 to TRBJ2-3; 8 positions agree with TRBD2. The CDR3 is 16 residues long. Germline trimming cut 0 bases from V and 1 base from J; bases unmatched to any gene: 4. Germline V CDR1 and CDR2: SGDLS, YYNGEE. The CDR3 here is CASSVVGGDGTDTQYF. The CDR3 bases are TGTGCCAGCAGCGTAGTCGGGGGGGATGGCACAGATACGCAGTATTTT.